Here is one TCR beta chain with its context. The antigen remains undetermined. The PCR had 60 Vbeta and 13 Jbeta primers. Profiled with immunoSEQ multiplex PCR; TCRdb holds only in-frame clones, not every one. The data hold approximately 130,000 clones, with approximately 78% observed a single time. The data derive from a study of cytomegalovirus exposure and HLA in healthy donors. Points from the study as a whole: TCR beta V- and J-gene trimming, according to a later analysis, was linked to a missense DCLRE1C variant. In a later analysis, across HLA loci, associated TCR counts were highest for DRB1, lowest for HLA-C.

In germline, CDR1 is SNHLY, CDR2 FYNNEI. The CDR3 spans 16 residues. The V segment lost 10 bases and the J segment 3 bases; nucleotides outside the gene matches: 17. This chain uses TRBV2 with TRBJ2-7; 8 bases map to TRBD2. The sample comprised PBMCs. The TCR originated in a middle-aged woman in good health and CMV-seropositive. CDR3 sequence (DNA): TGTGCCAACAACCCTCTAAGGAGCGGGGGAAGCTACGAGCAGTACTTC. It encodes CANNPLRSGGSYEQYF.